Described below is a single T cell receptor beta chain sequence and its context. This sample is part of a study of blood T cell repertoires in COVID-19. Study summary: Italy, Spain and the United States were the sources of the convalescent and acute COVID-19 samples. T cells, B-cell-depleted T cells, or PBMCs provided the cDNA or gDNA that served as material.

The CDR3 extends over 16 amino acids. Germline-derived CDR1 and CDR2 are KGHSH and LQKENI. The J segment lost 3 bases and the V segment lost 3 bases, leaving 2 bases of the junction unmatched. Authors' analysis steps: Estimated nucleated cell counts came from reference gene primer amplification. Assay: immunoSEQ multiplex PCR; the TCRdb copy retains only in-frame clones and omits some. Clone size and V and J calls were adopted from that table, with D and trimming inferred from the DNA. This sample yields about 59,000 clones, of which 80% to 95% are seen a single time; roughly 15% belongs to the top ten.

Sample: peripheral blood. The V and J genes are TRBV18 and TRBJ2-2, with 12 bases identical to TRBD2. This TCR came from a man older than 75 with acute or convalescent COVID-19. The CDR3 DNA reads TGTGCCAGCTCACCTAGGACTAGCGGGGACACCGGGGAGCTGTTTTTT. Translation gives CASSPRTSGDTGELFF.